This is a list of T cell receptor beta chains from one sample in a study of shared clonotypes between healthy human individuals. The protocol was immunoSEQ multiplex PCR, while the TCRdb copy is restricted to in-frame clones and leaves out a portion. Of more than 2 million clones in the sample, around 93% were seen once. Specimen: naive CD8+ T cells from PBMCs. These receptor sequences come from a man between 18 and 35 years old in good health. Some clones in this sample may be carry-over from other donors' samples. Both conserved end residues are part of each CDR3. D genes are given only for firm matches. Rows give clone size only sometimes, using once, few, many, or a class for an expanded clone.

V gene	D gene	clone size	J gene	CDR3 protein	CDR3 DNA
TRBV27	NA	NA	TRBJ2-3	CASSLSAGPRSTDTQYF	TGTGCCAGCAGTTTATCGGCCGGACCCCGCAGCACAGATACGCAGTATTTT
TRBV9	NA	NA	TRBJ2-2	CASSVPQARENTGELFF	TGTGCCAGCAGCGTACCTCAGGCTAGGGAAAACACCGGGGAGCTGTTTTTT
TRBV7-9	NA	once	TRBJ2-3	CASSPGGDTQYF	TGTGCCAGCAGCCCTGGGGGAGATACGCAGTATTTT
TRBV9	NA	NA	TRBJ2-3	CASSVARRSTDTQYF	TGTGCCAGCAGCGTAGCTAGACGAAGCACAGATACGCAGTATTTT
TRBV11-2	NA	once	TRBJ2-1	CASSLGFYDEQFF	TGTGCCAGCAGCTTGGGTTTCTACGATGAGCAGTTCTTC
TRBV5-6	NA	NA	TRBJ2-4	CASSPTPQVAKNIQYF	TGTGCCAGCAGCCCCACCCCCCAGGTTGCAAAAAACATTCAGTACTTC
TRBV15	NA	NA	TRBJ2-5	CATSRTHTQETQYF	TGTGCCACCAGCAGGACACATACACAAGAGACCCAGTACTTC
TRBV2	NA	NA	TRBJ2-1	CASRERLFDEQFF	TGTGCCAGCAGGGAGAGGTTGTTTGATGAGCAGTTCTTC
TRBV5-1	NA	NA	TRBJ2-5	CASSLRGMGETQYF	TGCGCCAGCAGCTTGCGGGGGATGGGGGAGACCCAGTACTTC
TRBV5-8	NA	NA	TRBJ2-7	CASSLVGLSYEQYF	TGTGCCAGCAGCTTGGTCGGACTCTCCTACGAGCAGTACTTC
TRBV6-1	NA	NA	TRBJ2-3	CASSEADGYYTDTQYF	TGTGCCAGCAGTGAAGCCGACGGCTACTACACAGATACGCAGTATTTT
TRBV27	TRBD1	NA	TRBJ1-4	CASSLGAGQGPEKLFF	TGTGCCAGCAGTCTAGGAGCGGGACAGGGGCCTGAAAAACTGTTTTTT
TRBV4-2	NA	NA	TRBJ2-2	CASSQEVEGNTGELFF	TGTGCCAGCAGCCAAGAGGTCGAGGGGAACACCGGGGAGCTGTTTTTT
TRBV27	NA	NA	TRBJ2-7	CASSRKGDWSYEQYF	TGTGCCAGCAGCCGAAAGGGGGACTGGTCCTACGAGCAGTACTTC
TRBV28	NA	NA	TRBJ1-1	CASKLRGYNTEAFF	TGTGCCAGCAAACTGCGGGGGTACAACACTGAAGCTTTCTTT
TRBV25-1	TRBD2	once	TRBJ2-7	CASSESVGVPAGYCEQYF	TGTGCCAGCAGTGAATCGGTAGGGGTTCCAGCGGGATATTGCGAGCAGTACTTC